The sample holds many counts of the clone carrying this T cell receptor (beta chain). Its antigen is unknown. Time point in this sample: healthy volunteer bleed at 6 weeks. From whole blood left unfractionated, total RNA was extracted. The CDR3 extends over 13 amino acids. The germline V gene has CDR1 SGHTA and CDR2 FQGNSA. The V and J ends lost 5 bases and 4 bases, in that order; junction bases with no gene match: 4. TCRdb itself ran the RACE reads through MiXCR, one entry per CDR3 protein. This sample has about 80,000 distinct CDR3 sequences, with over 6.5% found just once. This sample is part of a study of human T cells and chemical hapten exposure. Findings and caveats of the study: With regard to DPC sensitization, TCRs above 1 in 1000 frequency did not change.

The J gene is TRBJ2-7, the V gene TRBV7-2, with TRBD1 matching 8 bases. Material for sequencing was whole blood. This receptor was identified in a female donor in good health. Some clones in this sample may be carry-over from other donors' samples. CDR3 sequence: CASSPGQVYEQYF. The CDR3 bases are TGTGCCAGCAGCCCGGGACAGGTTTACGAGCAGTACTTC.